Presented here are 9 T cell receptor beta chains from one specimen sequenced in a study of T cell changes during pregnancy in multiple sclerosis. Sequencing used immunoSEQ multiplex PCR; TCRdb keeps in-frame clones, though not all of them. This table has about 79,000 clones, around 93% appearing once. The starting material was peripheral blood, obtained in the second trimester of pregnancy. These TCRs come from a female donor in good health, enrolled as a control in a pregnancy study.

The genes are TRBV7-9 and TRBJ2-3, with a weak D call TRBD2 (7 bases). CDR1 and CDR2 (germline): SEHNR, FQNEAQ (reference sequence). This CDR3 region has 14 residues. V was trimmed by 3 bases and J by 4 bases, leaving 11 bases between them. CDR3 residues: CASSFTGGPDTQYF. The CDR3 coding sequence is TGTGCCAGCAGCTTTACCGGGGGGCCAGATACGCAGTATTTT.

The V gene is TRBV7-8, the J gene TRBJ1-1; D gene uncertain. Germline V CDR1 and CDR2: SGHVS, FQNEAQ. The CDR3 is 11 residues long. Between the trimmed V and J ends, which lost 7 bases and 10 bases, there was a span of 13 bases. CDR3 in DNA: TGTGCCAGCACCAACTCAAACCGAGCTTTCTTT. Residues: CASTNSNRAFF.

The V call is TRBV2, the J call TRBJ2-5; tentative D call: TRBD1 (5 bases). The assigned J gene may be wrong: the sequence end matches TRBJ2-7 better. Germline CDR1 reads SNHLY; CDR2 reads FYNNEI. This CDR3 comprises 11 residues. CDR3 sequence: CASSVGLEQYF. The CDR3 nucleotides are TGTGCCAGCAGTGTGGGGCTCGAGCAGTACTTC.

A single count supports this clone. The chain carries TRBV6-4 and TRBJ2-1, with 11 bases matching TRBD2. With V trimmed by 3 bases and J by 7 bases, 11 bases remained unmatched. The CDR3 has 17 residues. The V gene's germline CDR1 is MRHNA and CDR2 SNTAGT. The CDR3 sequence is CASSETSGAGGRNEQFF. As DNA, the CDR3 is TGTGCCAGCAGTGAGACTAGCGGGGCCGGGGGTAGGAATGAGCAGTTCTTC.

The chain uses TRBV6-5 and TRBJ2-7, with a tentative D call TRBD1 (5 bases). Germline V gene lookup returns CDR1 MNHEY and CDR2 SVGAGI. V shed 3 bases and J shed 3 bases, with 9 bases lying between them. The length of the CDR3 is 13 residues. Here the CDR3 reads CASSYDSHYEQYF. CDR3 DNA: TGTGCCAGCAGTTATGACAGTCACTACGAGCAGTACTTC.

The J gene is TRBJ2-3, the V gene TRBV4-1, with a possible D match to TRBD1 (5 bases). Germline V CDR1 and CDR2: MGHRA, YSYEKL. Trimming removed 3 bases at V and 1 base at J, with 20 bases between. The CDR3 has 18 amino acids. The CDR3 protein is CASSQGPSGLSGTDTQYF. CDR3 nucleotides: TGCGCCAGCAGCCAGGGCCCCTCAGGGTTATCTGGCACAGATACGCAGTATTTT.

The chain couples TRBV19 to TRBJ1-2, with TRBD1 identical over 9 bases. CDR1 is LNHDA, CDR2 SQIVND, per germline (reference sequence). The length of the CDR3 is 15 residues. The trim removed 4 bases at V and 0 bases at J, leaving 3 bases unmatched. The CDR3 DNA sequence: TGTGCCAGTAGTACCGGGACAGGGTCTAACTATGGCTACACCTTC. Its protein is CASSTGTGSNYGYTF.

The CDR3 loop reads CAIRGEGVDTQYF. The CDR3 region has the DNA TGTGCCATCAGGGGCGAAGGGGTGGATACGCAGTATTTT. V gene TRBV10-3 combines with J gene TRBJ2-3, with D possibly matching TRBD1 (5 bases). The germline V gene encodes CDR1 ENHRY and CDR2 SYGVKD. The V gene lost 6 bases and the J gene lost 6 bases, with 13 bases spanning the gap. This CDR3 contains 13 residues.

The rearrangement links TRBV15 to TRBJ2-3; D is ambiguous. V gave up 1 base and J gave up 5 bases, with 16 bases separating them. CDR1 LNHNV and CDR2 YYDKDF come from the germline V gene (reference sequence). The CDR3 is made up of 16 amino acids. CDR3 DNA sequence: TGTGCCACCAGCAGAGTCGCGACCCACGGAGAAGATACGCAGTATTTT. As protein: CATSRVATHGEDTQYF.